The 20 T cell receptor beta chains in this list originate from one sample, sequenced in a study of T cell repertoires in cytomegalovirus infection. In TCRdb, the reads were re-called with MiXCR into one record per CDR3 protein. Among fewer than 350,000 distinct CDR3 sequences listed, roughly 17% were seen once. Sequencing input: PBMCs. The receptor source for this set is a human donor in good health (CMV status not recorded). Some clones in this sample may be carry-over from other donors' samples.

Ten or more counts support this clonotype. The CDR3 coding sequence is TGTGCCAGCAGTTTATCGGACAGGGAGAAGTATTTT. It encodes CASSLSDREKYF. V and J are TRBV28 and TRBJ2-3; 8 nucleotides align to TRBD1. V was pared by 1 base and J by 13 bases, with 4 bases of the junction left unmatched. Per germline, CDR1 MDHEN and CDR2 SYDVKM. This CDR3 contains 12 residues.

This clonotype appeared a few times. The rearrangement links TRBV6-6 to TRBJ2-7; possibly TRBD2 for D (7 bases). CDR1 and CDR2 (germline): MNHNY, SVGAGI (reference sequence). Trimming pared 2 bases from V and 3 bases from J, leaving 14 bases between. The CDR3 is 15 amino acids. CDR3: CASSYGGGAVYEQYF. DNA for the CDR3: TGTGCCAGCAGTTACGGAGGGGGGGCCGTCTACGAGCAGTACTTC.

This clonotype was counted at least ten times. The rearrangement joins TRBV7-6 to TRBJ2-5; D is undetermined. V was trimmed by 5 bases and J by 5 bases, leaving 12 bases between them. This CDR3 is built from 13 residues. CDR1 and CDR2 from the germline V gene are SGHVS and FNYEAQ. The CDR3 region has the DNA TGTGCCAGCAGCCTGACTCCCAGGGAGACCCAGTACTTC. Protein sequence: CASSLTPRETQYF.

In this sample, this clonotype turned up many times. The CDR3 loop reads CASRGSRRETQYF. CDR3 sequence (DNA): TGTGCCAGCAGGGGGTCGCGACGGGAGACCCAGTACTTC. This chain connects TRBV12-3 or TRBV12-4 to TRBJ2-5; no definite D call. The CDR3 is 13 amino acids. V lost 6 bases, J lost 5 bases, and 13 bases lay in between.

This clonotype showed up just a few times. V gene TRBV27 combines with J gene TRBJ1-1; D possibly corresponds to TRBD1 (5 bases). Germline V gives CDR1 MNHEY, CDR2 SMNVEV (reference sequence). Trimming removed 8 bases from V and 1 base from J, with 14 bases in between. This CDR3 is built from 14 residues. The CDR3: CASGAWGGNTEAFF. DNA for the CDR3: TGTGCCAGCGGCGCTTGGGGGGGGAACACTGAAGCTTTCTTT.

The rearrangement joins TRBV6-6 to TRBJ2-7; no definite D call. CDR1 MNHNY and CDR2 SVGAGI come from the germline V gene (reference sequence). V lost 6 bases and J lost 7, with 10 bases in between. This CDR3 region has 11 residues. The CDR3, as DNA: TGTGCCAGCAGCCCAGATCAGGAGCAGTACTTC. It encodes CASSPDQEQYF.

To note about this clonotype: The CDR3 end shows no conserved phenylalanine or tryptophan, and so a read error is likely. The CDR3 region is CASSERDFGYTS. CDR3 in DNA: TGTGCCAGCAGTGAACGGGACTTTGGCTACACCTCC. This sequence joins TRBV6-1 and TRBJ1-2, with D perhaps TRBD1 (5 bases). The CDR3 runs to 12 residues. Germline CDR1 is MNHNS and CDR2 is SASEGT. The V gene lost 2 bases and the J gene lost 7 bases, with 8 bases spanning the gap.

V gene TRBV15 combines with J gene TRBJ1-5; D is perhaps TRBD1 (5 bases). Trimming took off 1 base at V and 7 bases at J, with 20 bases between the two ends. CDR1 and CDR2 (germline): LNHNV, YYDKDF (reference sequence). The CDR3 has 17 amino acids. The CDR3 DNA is TGTGCCACCAGCAGAGGTGGGACGGCCCTTGGGGGACAGCCCCAGCATTTT. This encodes CATSRGGTALGGQPQHF.

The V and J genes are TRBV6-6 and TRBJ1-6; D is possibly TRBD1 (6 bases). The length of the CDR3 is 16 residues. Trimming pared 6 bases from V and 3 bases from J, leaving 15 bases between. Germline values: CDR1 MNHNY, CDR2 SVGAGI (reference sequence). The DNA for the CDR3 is TGTGCCAGCAGCAACCCGGGGGGGCTCTATAATTCACCCCTCCACTTT. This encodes CASSNPGGLYNSPLHF.

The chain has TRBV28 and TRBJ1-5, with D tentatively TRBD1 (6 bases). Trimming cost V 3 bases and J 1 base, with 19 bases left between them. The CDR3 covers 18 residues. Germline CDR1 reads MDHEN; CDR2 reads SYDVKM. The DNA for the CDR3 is TGTGCCAGCAGTTTTGGCTGGGGGCGGCTAATCAGCAATCAGCCCCAGCATTTT. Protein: CASSFGWGRLISNQPQHF.

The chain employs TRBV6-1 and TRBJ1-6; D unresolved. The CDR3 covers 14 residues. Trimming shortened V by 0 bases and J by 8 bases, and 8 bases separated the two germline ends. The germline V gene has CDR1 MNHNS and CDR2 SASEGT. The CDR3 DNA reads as TGTGCCAGCAGTGAAGCGCCGACGGATTCACCCCTCCACTTT. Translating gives CASSEAPTDSPLHF.

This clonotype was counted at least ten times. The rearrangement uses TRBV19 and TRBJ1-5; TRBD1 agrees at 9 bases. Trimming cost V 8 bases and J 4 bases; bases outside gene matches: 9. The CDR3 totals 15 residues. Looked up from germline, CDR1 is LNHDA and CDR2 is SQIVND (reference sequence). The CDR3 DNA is TGTGCCAGTGGACAGGGACAGGGTATTAATCAGCCCCAGCATTTT. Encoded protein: CASGQGQGINQPQHF.

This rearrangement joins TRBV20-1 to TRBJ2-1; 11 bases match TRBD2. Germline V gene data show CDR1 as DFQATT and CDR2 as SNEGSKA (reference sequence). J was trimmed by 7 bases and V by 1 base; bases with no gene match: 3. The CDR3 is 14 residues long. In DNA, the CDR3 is TGCAGTGCTAGAGTAGCGGGGGGGATTAATGAGCAGTTCTTC. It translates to CSARVAGGINEQFF.

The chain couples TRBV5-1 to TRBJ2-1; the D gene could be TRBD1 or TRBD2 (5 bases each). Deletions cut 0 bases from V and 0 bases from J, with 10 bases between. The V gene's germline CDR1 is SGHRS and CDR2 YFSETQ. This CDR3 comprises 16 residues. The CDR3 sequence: CASSLVKGPSYNEQFF. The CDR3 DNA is TGCGCCAGCAGCTTGGTGAAGGGACCCTCCTACAATGAGCAGTTCTTC.

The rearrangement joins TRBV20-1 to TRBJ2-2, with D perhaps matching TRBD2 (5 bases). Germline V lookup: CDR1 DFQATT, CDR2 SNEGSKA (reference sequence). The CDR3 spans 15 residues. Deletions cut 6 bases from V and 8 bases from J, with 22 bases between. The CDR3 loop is CSAPKTSADGGELFF. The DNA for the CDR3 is TGCAGTGCACCGAAAACTAGTGCCGACGGAGGGGAGCTGTTTTTT.

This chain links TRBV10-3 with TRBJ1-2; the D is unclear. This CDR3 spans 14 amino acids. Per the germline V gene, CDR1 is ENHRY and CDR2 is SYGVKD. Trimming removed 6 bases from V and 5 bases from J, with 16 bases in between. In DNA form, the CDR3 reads TGTGCCATCAGCGCCCCGTGGGGAGGATATGGCTACACCTTC. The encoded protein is CAISAPWGGYGYTF.

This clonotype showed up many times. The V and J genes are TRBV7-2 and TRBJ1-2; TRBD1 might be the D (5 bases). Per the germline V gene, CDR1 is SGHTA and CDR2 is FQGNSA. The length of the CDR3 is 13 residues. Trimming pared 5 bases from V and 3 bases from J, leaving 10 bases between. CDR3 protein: CASSRGTDYGYTF. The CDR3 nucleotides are TGTGCCAGCAGCCGAGGGACCGACTATGGCTACACCTTC.

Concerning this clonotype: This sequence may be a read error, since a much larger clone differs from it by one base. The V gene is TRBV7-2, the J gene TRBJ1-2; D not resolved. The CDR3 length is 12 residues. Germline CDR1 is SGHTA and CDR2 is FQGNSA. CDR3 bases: TGTGCCAGCAGCCAAACCGATTATGGCTACAACTTC. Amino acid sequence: CASSQTDYGYNF.

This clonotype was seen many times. The CDR3 sequence: CASSFDSLGNTIYF. CDR3 in DNA: TGTGCCAGCAGCTTTGACAGCTTAGGAAACACCATATATTTT. V is TRBV7-2 and J is TRBJ1-3, with D perhaps TRBD1 (5 bases). This CDR3 contains 14 residues. V lost 3 bases, J lost 4 bases, and 10 bases lay in between. Germline values: CDR1 SGHTA, CDR2 FQGNSA.

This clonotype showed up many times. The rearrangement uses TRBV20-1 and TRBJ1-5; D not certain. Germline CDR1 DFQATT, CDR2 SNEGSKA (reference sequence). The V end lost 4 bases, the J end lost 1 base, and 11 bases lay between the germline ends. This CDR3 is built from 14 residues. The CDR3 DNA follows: TGCAGTGCTAACGTAGGGCAGAGCAATCAGCCCCAGCATTTT. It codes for CSANVGQSNQPQHF.